This T cell receptor beta chain was captured in a study of shared clonotypes between healthy human individuals. Assay: immunoSEQ multiplex PCR; the TCRdb copy retains only in-frame clones and omits some. This sample has approximately 2.1 million clones, with approximately 93% found just once. The clonotype comes from a man aged 18 to 30 in good health. Some clones in this sample may be carry-over from other donors' samples. The sample taken for sequencing was naive CD4+ T cells from PBMCs. Specified subset: CD45RA+ positively selected.

CDR3 amino acids: CASSQDGLAIPIYEQYF. CDR3 in DNA: TGTGCCAGCAGCCAAGACGGACTAGCGATTCCCATCTACGAGCAGTACTTC. This chain joins TRBV14 and TRBJ2-7, with 9 nucleotides matching TRBD2. V lost 0 bases and J lost 3; bases outside the gene matches: 9. CDR1 and CDR2 from the germline V gene are SGHDN and FVKESK. CDR3 length: 17 amino acids.